This entry is about one TCR beta chain. The sample holds other DNA sequences that translate to the same CDR3. Measured with immunoSEQ multiplex PCR; TCRdb has only the in-frame clones, and not every one. The sample includes about 2.1 million clones, just over 90% of them seen just once. Trimming removed 5 bases from V and 3 bases from J, with 13 bases in between. Germline V gene data show CDR1 as MNHEY and CDR2 as SMNVEV (reference sequence). This CDR3 comprises 14 residues. These data belong to a study of shared clonotypes between healthy human individuals. Study information: Samples came from two female and a few male donors aged 18 to 49.

Naivety among CD8 cells was defined by CD45RO negativity and positive CCR7 selection, thereby excluding terminally differentiated effector memory CD45RA+ cells. The donors, healthy adults who were HIV-negative, had experienced no recent acute infections or vaccinations. This sequence joins TRBV27 and TRBJ1-1, with D perhaps TRBD1 (6 bases). Sequencing input: naive CD8+ T cells from PBMCs. The TCR originated in a man aged 18 to 30 in good health. Some clones in this sample may be carry-over from other donors' samples. CDR3 residues: CASSPLGGYTEAFF. CDR3 sequence (DNA): TGTGCCAGCAGTCCCCTAGGGGGGTACACTGAAGCTTTCTTT.